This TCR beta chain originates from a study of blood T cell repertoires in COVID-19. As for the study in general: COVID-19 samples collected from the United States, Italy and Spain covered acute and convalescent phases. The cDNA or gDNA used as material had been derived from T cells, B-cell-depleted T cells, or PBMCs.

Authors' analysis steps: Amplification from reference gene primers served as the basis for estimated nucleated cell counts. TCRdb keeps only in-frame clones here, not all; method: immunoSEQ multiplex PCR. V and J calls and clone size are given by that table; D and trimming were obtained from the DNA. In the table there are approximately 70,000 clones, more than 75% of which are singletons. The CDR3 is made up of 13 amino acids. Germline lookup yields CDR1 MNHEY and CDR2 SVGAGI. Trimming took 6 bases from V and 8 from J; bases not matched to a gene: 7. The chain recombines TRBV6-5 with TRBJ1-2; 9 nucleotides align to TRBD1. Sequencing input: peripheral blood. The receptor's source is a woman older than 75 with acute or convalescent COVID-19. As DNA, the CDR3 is TGTGCCAGCAGGAGGGACAGGGTTCAGGGCTACACCTTC. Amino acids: CASRRDRVQGYTF.